The 13 T cell receptor beta chains reported below all come from one sample, sequenced in a study of blood T cell repertoires in COVID-19. Measured with immunoSEQ multiplex PCR; TCRdb has only the in-frame clones, and not every one. This table holds around 50,000 clones, roughly 84% found once. Source material: peripheral blood. The receptors derive from a human donor in a cohort sampled during active COVID-19.

The chain couples TRBV5-3 to TRBJ2-3; 14 bases fit TRBD2. Being an ORF, TRBV5-3 has a function that is uncertain. This CDR3 is 15 amino acids long. Trimming took 0 bases from V and 10 from J; bases not matched to a gene: 4. The CDR3 loop is CARSLEGLAGVAQYF. DNA for the CDR3: TGTGCCAGAAGCTTGGAGGGACTAGCGGGAGTGGCGCAGTATTTT.

The chain recombines TRBV24-1 with TRBJ1-5; unclear D gene. The germline V and J ends were trimmed by 4 bases and 3 bases, with 18 bases remaining between them. Germline-derived CDR1 and CDR2 are KGHDR and SFDVKD. The CDR3 has 17 amino acids. The CDR3 DNA reads as TGTGCCACCAGTGACACTCGTCCCGGCAGGTTCAATCAGCCCCAGCATTTT. It yields the protein CATSDTRPGRFNQPQHF.

The gene calls are TRBV18 and TRBJ1-5; TRBD1 matches at 9 bases. Germline CDR1 and CDR2: KGHSH and LQKENI. The CDR3 has 17 residues. V dropped 6 bases and J dropped 0; count of bases not matched to a gene: 9. This chain's CDR3 is CASSPDRGHYSNQPQHF. CDR3 coding DNA: TGTGCCAGCTCGCCGGACAGGGGCCACTATAGCAATCAGCCCCAGCATTTT.

The chain employs TRBV5-6 and TRBJ1-1, with 11 positions matching TRBD1. The CDR3 length is 16 residues. Germline V lookup: CDR1 SGHDT, CDR2 YYEEEE. V gave up 1 base and J gave up 0 bases; unmatched junction bases: 2. CDR3 loop: CASSLPGQGVNTEAFF. In nucleotides, the CDR3 is TGTGCCAGCAGCTTGCCGGGACAGGGGGTGAACACTGAAGCTTTCTTT. Full variable domain (rest looked up from reference TRBV5-6 and TRBJ1-1): DAGVTQSPTHLIKTRGQQVTLRCSPKSGHDTVSWYQQALGQGPQFIFQYYEEEERQRGNFPDRFSGHQFPNYSSELNVNALLLGDSALYLCASSLPGQGVNTEAFFGQGTRLTVV.

This rearrangement joins TRBV19 to TRBJ1-3; 7 bases map to TRBD1. The germline CDR1 and CDR2 sequences are LNHDA and SQIVND (reference sequence). V was pared by 3 bases and J by 4 bases, with 3 bases of the junction left unmatched. CDR3 length equals 14 residues. CDR3 coding DNA: TGTGCCAGTAGTATTACAGGGGCCGGAAACACCATATATTTT. This sequence encodes CASSITGAGNTIYF.

The chain has TRBV6-2 or TRBV6-3 and TRBJ2-3; maybe TRBD2 (6 bases). Germline CDR1 and CDR2: MNHEY and SVGEGT. The germline V and J ends were trimmed by 2 bases and 8 bases, with 8 bases remaining between them. CDR3 length: 12 amino acids. The CDR3 spells CASSYGGSTQYF. As DNA, the CDR3 is TGTGCCAGCAGTTACGGGGGGAGTACGCAGTATTTT.

The rearrangement joins TRBV18 to TRBJ2-7, with D possibly TRBD2 on 6 matching bases. CDR3 length: 14 amino acids. CDR1 KGHSH and CDR2 LQKENI come from the germline V gene. Trimming shortened V by 3 bases and J by 3 bases, and 12 bases separated the two germline ends. The chain's CDR3 is CASSPRTDYYEQYF. DNA of the CDR3: TGTGCCAGCTCACCGAGGACGGACTACTACGAGCAGTACTTC.

This clone occurred a few times. The J gene is TRBJ2-2, the V gene TRBV6-5; TRBD2 agrees at 7 bases. The CDR3 totals 15 residues. The germline V gene encodes CDR1 MNHEY and CDR2 SVGAGI. V lost 4 bases and J lost 4; bases outside the gene matches: 6. CDR3 sequence (DNA): TGTGCCAGCAGTTCCGGGGAGGGCGGCACCGGGGAGCTGTTTTTT. Translation gives CASSSGEGGTGELFF.

The V gene is TRBV3-1 (or the pseudogene TRBV3-2), the J gene TRBJ1-2; D perhaps matches TRBD1 (5 bases). This CDR3 comprises 13 residues. Between the trimmed V and J ends, which lost 4 bases and 8 bases, there was a span of 14 bases. Germline CDR1 reads LGHDT; CDR2 reads YNNKEL (reference sequence). CDR3 region: CASSLDSLGGYTF. Written as DNA, the CDR3 is TGTGCCAGCAGCCTCGACAGTCTCGGGGGCTACACCTTC.

This clone showed up just once. This rearrangement joins TRBV30 to TRBJ2-1; no firm D call. CDR3 size: 13 residues. V was cut by 2 bases and J by 7 bases, with 12 bases left in between. CDR1 is GTSNPN and CDR2 is SVGIG in the germline V gene (reference sequence). The CDR3 nucleotides are TGTGCCTGGAGTTTATCCTCTGTTAATGAGCAGTTCTTC. This codes for CAWSLSSVNEQFF. Drawing the rest from reference TRBV30 and TRBJ2-1, the complete variable domain is SQTIHQWPATLVQPVGSPLSLECTVEGTSNPNLYWYRQAAGRGLQLLFYSVGIGQISSEVPQNLSASRPQDRQFILSSKKLLLSDSGFYLCAWSLSSVNEQFFGPGTRLTVL.

The chain couples TRBV7-9 to TRBJ1-1; D remains ambiguous. CDR1 SEHNR and CDR2 FQNEAQ come from the germline V gene (reference sequence). The CDR3 is 13 amino acids. V was trimmed by 1 base and J by 0 bases, leaving 3 bases between them. CDR3 residues: CASSLDMNTEAFF. DNA for the CDR3: TGTGCCAGCAGCTTAGATATGAACACTGAAGCTTTCTTT. The entire variable domain, with the rest obtained from reference TRBV7-9 and TRBJ1-1, is as follows: DTGVSQNPRHKITKRGQNVTFRCDPISEHNRLYWYRQTLGQGPEFLTYFQNEAQLEKSRLLSDRFSAERPKGSFSTLEIQRTEQGDSAMYLCASSLDMNTEAFFGQGTRLTVV.

The CDR3 is CASSLVANEQFF. The CDR3 coding sequence is TGTGCCAGCAGCTTAGTGGCCAATGAGCAGTTCTTC. The gene calls are TRBV7-2 and TRBJ2-1; no clear D gene. CDR3 length: 12 amino acids. Looked up from germline, CDR1 is SGHTA and CDR2 is FQGNSA. Trimming left V 1 base short and J 6 bases short, with 4 bases between.

This clone was detected a few times. This sequence joins TRBV7-2 and TRBJ2-1, with D possibly being TRBD1 (5 bases). Germline CDR1 SGHTA, CDR2 FQGNSA. The CDR3 totals 13 residues. V gave up 7 bases and J gave up 5 bases, with 12 bases separating them. The CDR3 is CASTNSGNNEQFF. CDR3 in DNA: TGTGCCAGCACCAACTCAGGGAACAATGAGCAGTTCTTC.